This T cell receptor beta chain was sequenced in a study of cytomegalovirus exposure and HLA in healthy donors (dated 2017 in TCRdb). As for the study more broadly: An earlier analysis of roughly 500 of the donors reported about 260 Gb of sequence data and roughly 120 million unique TCR beta sequences obtained from around 170 million T cells. An early release that covered roughly 600 HLA-typed donors contained approximately 290 gigabases of sequencing data and 70 million to 100 million unique TCR sequences. The genetic ancestry cluster associated with self-reported Caucasian donors included 81% of the roughly 400 genotyped donors. The aim of the study was to test whether cataloging public T cell receptors could identify signatures of past pathogen exposure. The study profiled the T cell repertoires of under 700 subjects by immunosequencing and related them to cytomegalovirus serostatus. Besides the first cohort of 666 subjects, a separate validation cohort made up of over a hundred different subjects was used. To predict cytomegalovirus infection status, the study brought together high-throughput TCR immunosequencing, statistical association of individual TCRs with disease status, and machine learning. A later analysis re-examined previously published TCR beta repertoires from more than 650 donors and added high-resolution HLA genotyping to investigate patterns of TCR occurrence. The later analysis used no new phenotypic data to find candidate immune exposures, relying instead on TCR beta sequences and their occurrence across donors. An earlier analysis of several hundred of the donors applied high-throughput TCR beta sequencing to assess whether each TCR beta V gene segment acted as functional or pseudogenic. Donor age, sex, ethnicity and CMV serostatus were compiled alongside the repertoire data. Genome-wide SNP genotypes for about three fifths of the roughly 700 donors were used in a later genetic analysis, which treated that subset as a discovery cohort. All discovery cohort repertoires had been generated on a single sequencing platform. HLA typing covered class I and class II loci at four-digit resolution. The number of donors typed differed by locus, with about 629-640 for A, B, C, DRB1 and DQB1, 522 for DQA1, about 610 for DPA1, and some 450 for DPB1. A few DR-DQ haplotypes were treated as single units for association and clustering because of strong linkage in the cohort. On average, around 240,000 unique TCR beta nucleotide sequences were sequenced per donor among a few hundred genotyped donors of the cohort, with roughly 18% of those sequences being non-productive. Study-wide conclusions, independent of this receptor: Assigning TCR associations to individual alleles was difficult when HLA alleles, especially DR and DQ, strongly co-occurred. A later analysis reported that several top co-occurrence clusters appeared linked to parvovirus B19, influenza, CMV and Epstein-Barr virus. A cluster of highly shared sequence variants was judged likely to be a technical artifact of the sequencing pipeline. In both the original and validation cohorts, the classifier was reported to diagnose cytomegalovirus status with high specificity and sensitivity. The study listed 150 to 200 TCR beta chains as associated with cytomegalovirus. A further reported finding was that TCR beta sequences accurately predicted the HLA-A and HLA-B alleles for most subjects in the first cohort. CMV serostatus was the only immune exposure information available for the cohort. In a later analysis, most CMV-associated TCR beta chains were found to appear HLA-restricted, with HLA associations seemingly driven largely by CMV exposure. HLA typing was unavailable for some donors at each locus, so association tests used only the typed subset. Correlated functional status among segregating V segments might reflect linkage disequilibrium, but an unknown experimental factor could not be ruled out. The presence/absence analyses assumed that sequencing depth was roughly uniform across donors, and that assumption may not be true. Most TCR sequences were seen in very few donors, while some public TCRs were found in many individuals. According to a later analysis, TCR association rates differed among HLA loci, with DRB1 alleles showing the most associated TCRs and HLA-C alleles showing the fewest. Only TCR beta chains were sequenced in this cohort, and the absence of alpha or paired-chain data limited detectable features. An earlier analysis of around 500 of the donors showed that most TCR beta V segments appeared in productive rearrangements either about 87% or about 30% of the time, which broadly matched IMGT annotations. Because the 87-base-pair reads could not distinguish some IMGT-functional V segments, including TRBV6-2 and TRBV6-3, those segments were excluded. V-gene and J-gene trimming of TCR beta chains was associated with a missense DCLRE1C variant in a later genetic analysis, and the association was replicated in an independent cohort. In a later analysis, 15,000 to 20,000 TCR beta sequences were associated with specific HLA alleles at a false discovery rate of 0.05. According to a later genetic analysis, donors in an Asian-associated ancestry cluster had fewer N-insertions in productive TCRs than the approximately 710-donor mean. Because counts were too low, seventeen rarely observed V segments, including chromosome 9 orphons, were excluded from the earlier analysis of about 500 of the donors. The authors suggested that the approach could potentially be extended to other disease states and immunological phenotypes. Compared with equally common non-associated chains, HLA-associated TCR beta chains in a later analysis were more clonally expanded and had lower generation probabilities. In vitro tests confirmed that three of the cytomegalovirus-associated TCR beta chains recognize cytomegalovirus antigens.

To note about this clone: Its cognate antigen has yet to be identified. Per-base qualities were not stored, and no clone one base away is much larger.

Receptor amplification or capture employed the immunoSEQ multiplex PCR assay. For the multiplex PCR, a mixture combining 60 forward primers for TCR Vbeta segments and 13 reverse primers for TCR Jbeta segments was used. The CDR3 region of rearranged TCR beta genes was amplified from genomic DNA with a multiplex PCR assay. On the Illumina HiSeq System, the amplified TCR beta libraries were sequenced as 87-base-pair reads. The original methods were these. In a later analysis, roughly 80 million unique TCR beta chains were counted across the approximately 640 repertoires, and approximately 11 million of these chains were shared by at least two donors. Raw reads were error-corrected and collapsed into unique sequences by a nearest-neighbor algorithm in which closely related sequences were merged to remove PCR and sequencing errors. V, D and J gene segments were assigned by aligning CDR3 sequences to IMGT reference sequences. Each retained sequence needed at least a six-nucleotide match to both a V gene segment and a J gene segment. Rearrangements were classified as productive when the CDR3 lacked stop codons and remained in frame with V and J, and all other rearrangements were classified as non-productive. CDR3 was defined by IMGT convention, running from the second conserved V-encoded cysteine to the conserved J-encoded phenylalanine. Sequences without an unambiguous match to a single V gene segment were excluded from the earlier analysis of over 500 of the donors. An earlier analysis of some 500 of the donors classified V segments as functional when productive rearrangements were above 56.7% and as segregating when the standard deviation between donors was above 5%. A statistical classification framework was developed to diagnose cytomegalovirus status using the catalog of TCR beta chain sequences. V and J gene assignment, in a later analysis, came from comparing TCR nucleotide sequences with IMGT/GENE-DB human TR gene sequences. The TCRdist pipeline was used in a later analysis to assign CDR3 sequences and most-parsimonious VDJ recombination scenarios. In a later analysis, each TCR beta chain was defined by its CDR3 amino acid sequence together with its V-gene family, and reads lacking a unique V-gene family were excluded. As a way to deal with suspected cross-contamination and a sequencing artifact, a later analysis dropped more than 500 nucleotide sequences that were highly shared and had low generation probability. In a later analysis, a clonal expansion index for each public chain was calculated from normalized within-repertoire ranks of inferred template counts. In a later analysis, generation probabilities were computed using a VDJ recombination model fitted to out-of-frame rearrangements, and the results were checked against IGoR. Hypergeometric tests were used in a later analysis to score TCR-TCR, TCR-HLA and TCR-CMV co-occurrence, with a repertoire-size bias correction applied to the TCR pairs. A later analysis estimated false discovery rates by permuting HLA or CMV assignments 20 times. In a later analysis, co-occurring TCRs were grouped using DBSCAN, and TCRdist sequence similarity was added for clustering within HLA-allele-positive subsets. For co-occurrence clustering, repertoires with fewer than 30,000 or more than 120,000 public chains were excluded, along with roughly 5 repertoires with anomalous nucleotide sharing. The immuneACCESS repertoire file appears here via TCRdb, limited to in-frame rearrangements. These files lack a portion of the clones; in checked studies, under half of the deficit traces to unresolved V genes, and the cause of the others is not known. The DNA gave D and trimming, while V, J and clone size come from that table. This sample is represented by roughly 160,000 clones; around 80% of them were singletons. The top ten clones comprise roughly 4.7% of the sample.

The germline V gene (reference sequence) yields SEHNR for CDR1 and FQNEAQ for CDR2. Between the V and J ends, shortened by 2 bases and 4 bases respectively, the junction contains 13 bases. Counted from cysteine to phenylalanine, this CDR3 has 15 amino acids. Of all the DNA, just the CDR3 is kept, 45 bases in frame from base 1. The cohort was made up of hundreds of healthy bone marrow donors. At the time of sampling, all cohort members were nominally healthy, though unrecorded immune exposures were likely present. The donor tested CMV seronegative and was one of the 352 seronegative cohort members. Each donor provided a peripheral blood sample, and peripheral blood mononuclear cells were used for TCR beta sequencing. The Qiagen DNeasy Blood Extraction Kit was used to extract genomic DNA from the blood cell samples.

The chain couples TRBV7-9 to TRBJ2-3; TRBD2 is perhaps the D gene, given 7 matching bases. Material: PBMCs. The receptor comes from a man younger than 45 in good health and CMV-seronegative. The CDR3 amino acid sequence is: CASSLTMRGPDTQYF. DNA sequence: TGTGCCAGCAGCTTAACGATGCGGGGGCCAGATACGCAGTATTTT.